The 16 T cell receptor beta chains below all came from one sample that was sequenced in a study of graft-versus-host responses after intestinal transplantation (dated by TCRdb to the early 2020s). Library preparation was by the immunoSEQ multiplex PCR assay. Held by TCRdb, this immuneACCESS table contains in-frame sequences only and omits some clones. Under half of the omission traces to an unresolved V gene where checked; the cause of the rest is unknown. Counted in this sample were tens of thousands of clones; approximately 89% of them appeared once. Together, the top ten hold 2.7% of the sample. Sample: PBMCs, taken less than 130 days after intestinal transplantation. The source of these receptors is a human patient who received an intestinal transplant, so some T cells may come from the graft donor.

The chain employs TRBV7-9 and TRBJ2-5, with TRBD1 as a possible D gene (6 bases). The better agreement between TRBJ2-7 and the DNA end casts doubt on the J call. Germline CDR1 is SEHNR and CDR2 is FQNEAQ (reference sequence). The CDR3 has 12 amino acids. This chain's CDR3 is CASSHTGYEQYF. In DNA, the CDR3 is TGTGCCAGCAGCCATACAGGGTACGAGCAGTACTTC.

The rearrangement uses TRBV18 and TRBJ1-5; the D gene is possibly TRBD1 (5 bases). V was trimmed by 0 bases and J by 9 bases, leaving 9 bases between them. The germline V gene has CDR1 KGHSH and CDR2 LQKENI. This CDR3 has 13 amino acids. CDR3 sequence: CASSPPSGRPQHF. CDR3 DNA: TGTGCCAGCTCACCACCCTCGGGGCGGCCCCAGCATTTT.

This chain connects TRBV6-1 to TRBJ2-7; D is uncertain. This CDR3 is built from 10 residues. Germline assignment: CDR1 MNHNS and CDR2 SASEGT. The V gene lost 6 bases and the J gene lost 7 bases, with 7 bases spanning the gap. This CDR3 reads CASSSKEQYF. The CDR3 DNA reads TGTGCCAGCAGCTCGAAAGAGCAGTACTTC.

The chain recombines TRBV28 with TRBJ1-2; TRBD1 matches at 7 bases. The germline CDR1 and CDR2 sequences are MDHEN and SYDVKM. The CDR3 length is 16 residues. V dropped 0 bases and J dropped 5; count of bases not matched to a gene: 9. The CDR3 loop is CASSLWGDSYLYGYTF. In DNA form, the CDR3 reads TGTGCCAGCAGTTTATGGGGGGACAGCTACCTATATGGCTACACCTTC.

The chain carries TRBV21-1 and TRBJ1-5. TRBV21-1 corresponds to a pseudogene. The CDR3 totals 14 residues. Here the CDR3 DNA reads TGTGCCAGCAGCCACAGGGAGGGCAATCAGCCCCAGCATTTT. This gives the protein CASSHREGNQPQHF.

The chain links TRBV7-2 to TRBJ2-1; TRBD2 matches 8 bases. Trimming took 5 bases from V and 10 from J; bases not matched to a gene: 13. The CDR3 length is 15 residues. The germline gives CDR1 SGHTA, CDR2 FQGNSA. The CDR3: CASSEGGREVREQFF. In nucleotides, the CDR3 is TGTGCCAGCAGCGAGGGTGGGCGGGAGGTCCGGGAGCAGTTCTTC.

The CDR3 sequence: CASSPRDARYQETQYF. CDR3 DNA: TGTGCCAGCAGCCCGCGGGACGCCCGGTACCAAGAGACCCAGTACTTC. The chain employs TRBV7-9 and TRBJ2-5, with D possibly being TRBD2 (6 bases). The V end was cut by 5 bases, the J end by 0 bases, with 16 bases between. In germline, CDR1 is SEHNR, CDR2 FQNEAQ (reference sequence). The CDR3 is 16 residues long. Together with reference TRBV7-9 and TRBJ2-5, the CDR3 gives the full variable domain: DTGVSQNPRHKITKRGQNVTFRCDPISEHNRLYWYRQTLGQGPEFLTYFQNEAQLEKSRLLSDRFSAERPKGSFSTLEIQRTEQGDSAMYLCASSPRDARYQETQYFGPGTRLLVL.

The V and J genes are TRBV19 and TRBJ1-1; D unclear. CDR3 length: 14 residues. Trimming left V 3 bases short and J 1 base short, with 9 bases between. Germline V gives CDR1 LNHDA, CDR2 SQIVND (reference sequence). The CDR3 nucleotides are TGTGCCAGTAGTATTAACCTTAGGAACACTGAAGCTTTCTTT. Amino acids: CASSINLRNTEAFF.

The chain has TRBV7-8 and TRBJ2-3, with D perhaps TRBD2 (5 bases). Trimming stripped 1 base from V and 0 bases from J, with 11 bases between. The CDR3 contains 16 residues. Germline CDR1 is SGHVS and CDR2 is FQNEAQ. CDR3 sequence (DNA): TGTGCCAGCAGCTTAGTTGACTACCTTAGCACAGATACGCAGTATTTT. This codes for CASSLVDYLSTDTQYF.

The chain links TRBV6-1 to TRBJ2-3; D is possibly TRBD1 or TRBD2 (5 bases each). Between the trimmed V and J ends, which lost 1 base and 4 bases, there was a span of 18 bases. The CDR3 has 17 amino acids. The germline CDR1 and CDR2 sequences are MNHNS and SASEGT. The CDR3 here is CASSEVVRGAGSDTQYF. CDR3 coding DNA: TGTGCCAGCAGTGAAGTGGTGAGGGGAGCAGGTTCAGATACGCAGTATTTT.

The V gene is TRBV9, the J gene TRBJ2-2; D gene ambiguous. V lost 0 bases and J lost 4, with 10 bases in between. The CDR3 length is 15 residues. From germline, CDR1 is SGDLS and CDR2 YYNGEE. CDR3 amino acids: CASSVGSWGTGELFF. The CDR3 DNA reads TGTGCCAGCAGCGTAGGTAGCTGGGGCACCGGGGAGCTGTTTTTT.

The chain employs TRBV19 and TRBJ2-4; 9 positions agree with TRBD1. This CDR3 has 14 amino acids. The germline V gene has CDR1 LNHDA and CDR2 SQIVND (reference sequence). J gave up 9 bases and V 5 bases, and 8 bases lay outside the gene matches. The CDR3 reads CASSDSGTGFIQYF. The CDR3 DNA reads TGTGCCAGTAGTGATTCCGGGACAGGGTTCATTCAGTACTTC.

In its sample, this clone was seen once. This chain uses TRBV6-5 with TRBJ1-5, with 8 bases that match TRBD1. V lost 4 bases to trimming and J lost 6 bases; unmatched junction nucleotides: 5. Germline lookup yields CDR1 MNHEY and CDR2 SVGAGI. The CDR3 spans 14 residues. This CDR3 is CASSLKDRVQPQHF. DNA of the CDR3: TGTGCCAGCAGTTTAAAGGACAGGGTTCAGCCCCAGCATTTT.

This clone has just one count. The rearrangement joins TRBV2 to TRBJ2-6; D is unclear. CDR1 SNHLY and CDR2 FYNNEI come from the germline V gene. The V gene lost 7 bases and the J gene lost 3 bases, with 13 bases spanning the gap. This CDR3 comprises 15 residues. The CDR3 DNA reads as TGTGCCAGCACCGCACCGGAGTTTGGGGCCAACGTCCTGACTTTC. This translates into CASTAPEFGANVLTF.

The chain couples TRBV7-8 to TRBJ2-1; either TRBD1 or TRBD2 may fit D (5 bases each). The ends were cut back, 5 bases at V and 5 bases at J, with 19 bases in the middle. Germline V lookup: CDR1 SGHVS, CDR2 FQNEAQ. This CDR3 is built from 16 residues. The DNA for the CDR3 is TGTGCCAGCAGCCCCCGTGGGGACCGTGCAGACAATGAGCAGTTCTTC. Protein: CASSPRGDRADNEQFF.

This chain connects TRBV7-9 to TRBJ1-1; D may be TRBD1 (5 bases). Germline V gives CDR1 SEHNR, CDR2 FQNEAQ (reference sequence). V shed 4 bases and J shed 4 bases, with 13 bases lying between them. This CDR3 region has 14 residues. The CDR3 loop reads CASSSTAFGTEAFF. The CDR3 bases are TGTGCCAGCAGCTCGACAGCTTTTGGCACTGAAGCTTTCTTT.